The 3 T cell receptor beta chains below were found in one sample sequenced in a study of blood T cell repertoires in COVID-19. Clones were read by immunoSEQ multiplex PCR, and TCRdb kept only the in-frame ones, dropping some. This sample has approximately 46,000 clones, with about 90% found just once. The sample consisted of peripheral blood. The receptor source for this set is a man between 50 and 59 years old with active COVID-19.

This clone appeared once. The rearrangement uses TRBV12-3 or TRBV12-4 and TRBJ1-1; D not resolved. This CDR3 has 11 residues. V lost 6 bases to trimming and J lost 8 bases, with 10 bases between them. The CDR3 region has the DNA TGTGCCAGCAGCCGCTCTCGGGAAGCTTTCTTT. It yields the protein CASSRSREAFF.

This chain connects TRBV18 to TRBJ2-3; TRBD1 agrees at 8 bases. The CDR3 loop spans 19 amino acids. The germline gives CDR1 KGHSH, CDR2 LQKENI. Losses at the gene ends were 2 bases for V and 2 bases for J; bases not matched to a gene: 15. Written as DNA, the CDR3 is TGTGCCAGCTCACCATACCACACGAAGACAGGGGCTAACACAGATACGCAGTATTTT. This codes for CASSPYHTKTGANTDTQYF.

The chain joins TRBV7-6 to TRBJ1-1; TRBD1 might be the D (6 bases). Trimming took 7 bases from V and 4 from J, leaving 10 bases between them. The CDR3 is 12 residues long. The germline gives CDR1 SGHVS, CDR2 FNYEAQ. DNA of the CDR3: TGTGCCAGCATCCTACAGGGCACTGAAGCTTTCTTT. Amino acid sequence: CASILQGTEAFF.